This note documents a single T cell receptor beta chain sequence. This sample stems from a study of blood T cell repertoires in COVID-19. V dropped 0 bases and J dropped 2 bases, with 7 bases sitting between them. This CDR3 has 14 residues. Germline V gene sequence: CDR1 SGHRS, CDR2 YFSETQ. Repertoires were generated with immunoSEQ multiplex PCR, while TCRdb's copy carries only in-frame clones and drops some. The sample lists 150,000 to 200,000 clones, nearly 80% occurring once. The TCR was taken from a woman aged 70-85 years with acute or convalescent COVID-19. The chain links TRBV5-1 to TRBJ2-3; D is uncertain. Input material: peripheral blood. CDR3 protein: CASSLARNTDTQYF. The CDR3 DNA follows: TGCGCCAGCAGCTTGGCCAGAAACACAGATACGCAGTATTTT. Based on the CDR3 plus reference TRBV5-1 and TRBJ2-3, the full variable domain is KAGVTQTPRYLIKTRGQQVTLSCSPISGHRSVSWYQQTPGQGLQFLFEYFSETQRNKGNFPGRFSGRQFSNSRSEMNVSTLELGDSALYLCASSLARNTDTQYFGPGTRLTVL.